Presented here are 5 T cell receptor beta chains from one specimen sequenced in a study of regulatory T cells in long-lasting Graves disease. Construction of TCR beta libraries relied on iRepertoire HTBI primers and on Arm-PCR targeting CDR3 regions. One entry per CDR3 protein results from TCRdb running MiXCR on the multiplex PCR reads. The table lists 450,000 to 500,000 distinct CDR3 sequences, 15% to 20% of them singletons. The time point denotes: newly diagnosed GD, antithyroid drugs for less than 3 months. The TCR library was prepared using RNA isolated from PBMCs. The same data also contributed to another study, on T cells in Graves' hyperthyroidism and ophthalmopathy.

Sequenced here: peripheral blood mononuclear cells (PBMCs), sampled at new diagnosis, from a patient treated with antithyroid drugs. These receptors originate from a man between 35 and 55 years old with Graves disease.

This clonotype was picked up a small number of times. Possible read error: a much larger clone is one base away. The V and J genes are TRBV12-3 or TRBV12-4 and TRBJ2-1; the D call may be TRBD1 or TRBD2 (5 bases each). V lost 7 bases and J lost 6, with 16 bases in between. The CDR3 spans 14 residues. The CDR3, as DNA: TGTGCCAGCAAAACCGGGGCTATGTCCAATGAGCAGTTCTTC. Translating it yields CASKTGAMSNEQFF.

This clonotype was detected many times. The J gene is TRBJ2-2, the V gene TRBV30; D uncertain. Germline CDR1 is GTSNPN and CDR2 is SVGIG (reference sequence). V was cut by 3 bases and J by 6 bases, with 5 bases left in between. CDR3 length: 11 residues. CDR3 region: CAWRVPGELFF. For the CDR3, the DNA is TGTGCCTGGAGGGTTCCCGGGGAGCTGTTTTTT.

The genes are TRBV3-1 and TRBJ2-3; 10 nucleotides line up with TRBD2. Trimming cost V 0 bases and J 0 bases; bases outside gene matches: 9. Germline CDR1 LGHDT, CDR2 YNNKEL (reference sequence). CDR3 size: 19 residues. CDR3 region: CASSQDSRPTSGSTDTQYF. For the CDR3, the DNA is TGTGCCAGCAGCCAAGATTCCCGACCGACTAGCGGGAGCACAGATACGCAGTATTTT.

Written as DNA, the CDR3 is TGTGCCACCAGCAGTACTAGCGGGAGGGCCAATGAGCAGTTCTTC. It encodes CATSSTSGRANEQFF. This chain links TRBV15 with TRBJ2-1, with 13 bases aligning to TRBD2. The CDR3 is 15 amino acids. Germline V gene sequence: CDR1 LNHNV, CDR2 YYDKDF (reference sequence). After removal of 3 bases from V and 6 bases from J, the junction contained 2 bases not matched to a gene.

This clonotype was counted between two and nine times. The chain combines TRBV29-1 with TRBJ2-2, with D possibly being TRBD2 (6 bases). This CDR3 contains 11 residues. Germline loops: CDR1 SQVTM, CDR2 ANQGSEA. The V end lost 7 bases, the J end lost 7 bases, and 10 bases lay between the germline ends. The CDR3 DNA follows: TGCAGCGGGAAGACTAGCGGGGAGCTGTTTTTT. This codes for CSGKTSGELFF.